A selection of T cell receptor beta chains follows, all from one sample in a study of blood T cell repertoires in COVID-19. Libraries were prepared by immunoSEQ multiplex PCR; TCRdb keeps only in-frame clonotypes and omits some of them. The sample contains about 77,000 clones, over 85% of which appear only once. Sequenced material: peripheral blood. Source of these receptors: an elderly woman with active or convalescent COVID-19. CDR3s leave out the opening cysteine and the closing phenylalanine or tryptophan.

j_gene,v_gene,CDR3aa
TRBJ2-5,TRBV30,ARTSGGKETQY
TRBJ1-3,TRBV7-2,ASSLGTGRLSGNTIY
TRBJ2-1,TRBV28,ASSLRQGKDEQF
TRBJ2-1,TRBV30,AWSVPGGAYNEQF
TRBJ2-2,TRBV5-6,ASSLPLNTGELF
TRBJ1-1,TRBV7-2,ASSPQGRSTEAF
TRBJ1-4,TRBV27,AIPTGEREKLF
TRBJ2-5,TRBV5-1,ASSFLTSGGETQY
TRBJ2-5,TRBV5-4,ASSRGGAGETQY
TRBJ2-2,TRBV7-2,ASSTQGSTTGELF
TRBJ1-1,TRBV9,ASSVGSNTEAF
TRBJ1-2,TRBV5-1,ASSPGDRGMTGDGYT
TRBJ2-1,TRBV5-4,ASSPDFYNEQF
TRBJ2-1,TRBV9,ASRATSARGDEQF
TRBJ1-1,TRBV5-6,ASSPRPSGFTEAF
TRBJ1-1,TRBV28,ASRNRVFGAF
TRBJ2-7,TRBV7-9,ASSLAGGLVSYEQY
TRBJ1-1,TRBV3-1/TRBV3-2,ASSQGGQLAF
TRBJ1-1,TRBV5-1,ASRQDTEAF
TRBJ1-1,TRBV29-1,SAGQNEAF
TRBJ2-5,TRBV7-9,ASSSYGQGQRETQY
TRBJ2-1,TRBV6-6,ASSYGLAGGGNEQF
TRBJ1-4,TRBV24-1,ATSGGQGRLGANEKLF